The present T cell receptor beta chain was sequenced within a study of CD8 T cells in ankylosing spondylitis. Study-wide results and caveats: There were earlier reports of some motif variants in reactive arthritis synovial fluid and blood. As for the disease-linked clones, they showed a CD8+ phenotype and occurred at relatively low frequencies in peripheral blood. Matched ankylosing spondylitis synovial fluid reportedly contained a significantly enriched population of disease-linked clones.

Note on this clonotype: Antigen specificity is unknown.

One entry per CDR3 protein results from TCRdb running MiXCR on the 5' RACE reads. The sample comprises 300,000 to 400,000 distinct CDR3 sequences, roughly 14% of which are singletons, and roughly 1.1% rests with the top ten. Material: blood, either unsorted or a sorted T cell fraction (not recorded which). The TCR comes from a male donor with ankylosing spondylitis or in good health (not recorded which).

DNA of the CDR3: TGTGCCAGCAGCCCAGGGAGCAATGAGCAGTTCTTC. Protein sequence: CASSPGSNEQFF. The chain recombines TRBV11-2 with TRBJ2-1; D possibly uses TRBD1 or TRBD2 (5 bases each). The germline CDR1 and CDR2 sequences are SGHAT and FQNNGV. The V end was cut by 5 bases, the J end by 6 bases, with 8 bases between. This CDR3 has 12 residues.